The source of this TCR beta chain is a study of regulatory T cells in long-lasting Graves disease. Study background: The criterion for persistent Graves' disease was over 5 years of antithyroid drugs with positive TSH receptor antibodies.

The length of the CDR3 is 14 residues. Germline CDR1 reads LNHDA; CDR2 reads SQIVND (reference sequence). The V segment lost 4 bases and the J segment 3 bases; nucleotides outside the gene matches: 6. Indicated time point: persistent/refractory GD, antithyroid drugs over 5 years with positive TRAb. Extracted PBMC RNA gave rise to the TCR library. Study findings and constraints: Having only a small sample size may have limited accuracy.

Researchers made TCR beta libraries by using iRepertoire HTBI primers and running Arm-PCR on CDR3 regions. From the multiplex PCR reads, TCRdb called clonotypes with MiXCR, one entry per CDR3 protein. The repertoire has about 470,000 distinct CDR3 sequences, approximately 21% of them found once; the top ten carry around 7%. This clonotype occurred once. The antigen is undetermined. This material consisted of peripheral blood mononuclear cells (PBMCs), taken when the disease was refractory, from a patient treated with antithyroid drugs. The chain combines TRBV19 with TRBJ2-7; 7 nucleotides match TRBD2. This receptor was identified in a female donor with Graves disease. The chain's CDR3 is CASSKEAGNYEQYF. DNA of the CDR3: TGTGCCAGTAGTAAGGAAGCGGGGAACTACGAGCAGTACTTC.